This entry lists 8 T cell receptor beta chains sequenced from one sample in a study of blood T cells in healthy people across ages. Together with a sample-barcoded 5' primer, a J-beta primer mix was included in a second PCR lasting roughly 6 to 12 cycles. TCRdb called the 5' RACE reads again in MiXCR, with one record for every CDR3 protein. This table holds approximately 800,000 distinct CDR3 sequences, roughly 40% found once. Material for sequencing was blood. The receptors were sampled from a man aged 18 to 30 in good health.

The V gene is TRBV4-1, the J gene TRBJ1-2; D unclear. CDR1 and CDR2 from the germline V gene are MGHRA and YSYEKL. The V gene lost 0 bases and the J gene lost 3 bases, with 11 bases spanning the gap. This CDR3 region has 15 residues. The CDR3 protein is CASSQDSSSYYGYTF. As DNA, the CDR3 is TGCGCCAGCAGCCAAGATTCATCCAGCTACTATGGCTACACCTTC.

V and J are TRBV29-1 and TRBJ1-2; possible D gene TRBD1, 6 bases. Trimming removed 4 bases from V and 7 bases from J, with 7 bases in between. This CDR3 is built from 10 residues. Per the germline V gene, CDR1 is SQVTM and CDR2 is ANQGSEA. For the CDR3, the DNA is TGCAGCGTTGCAGGGGCTGGCTACACCTTC. Residues: CSVAGAGYTF.

This clonotype was seen only a few times. The J gene is TRBJ2-7, the V gene TRBV11-2; TRBD2 agrees at 7 bases. The CDR3 contains 16 residues. V shed 2 bases and J 1 base; nucleotides not matched to a gene: 8. Germline V lookup: CDR1 SGHAT, CDR2 FQNNGV. The CDR3 here is CASSLSWRGRSYEQYF. CDR3 DNA sequence: TGTGCCAGCAGCTTAAGTTGGCGGGGGAGGTCCTACGAGCAGTACTTC.

This clonotype showed up just a few times. CDR3 coding DNA: TGTGCCTGGAGTGTACCAACTTATAGAACTAGCAATCAGCCCCAGCATTTT. It translates to CAWSVPTYRTSNQPQHF. V is TRBV30 and J is TRBJ1-5; D is ambiguous. The CDR3 has 17 residues. In germline, CDR1 is GTSNPN, CDR2 SVGIG (reference sequence). The V gene lost 0 bases and the J gene lost 0 bases, with 15 bases spanning the gap.

This clonotype has just a few counts. This chain connects TRBV2 to TRBJ2-7, with no clear D. From germline, CDR1 is SNHLY and CDR2 FYNNEI. With 6 bases removed from V and 4 bases from J, the gap between germline ends came to 10 bases. The CDR3 is 12 residues long. The CDR3 DNA sequence: TGTGCCAGCAGCGTCCGGTTGTACGAGCAGTACTTC. This sequence encodes CASSVRLYEQYF.

This clonotype was counted only a few times. The chain uses TRBV9 and TRBJ2-4; 10 bases align to TRBD1. CDR1 is SGDLS, CDR2 YYNGEE, per germline. The J segment lost 2 bases and the V segment lost 0 bases, leaving 5 bases of the junction unmatched. The CDR3 totals 17 residues. The CDR3: CASSVGGQGKSKNIQYF. The CDR3 region has the DNA TGTGCCAGCAGCGTAGGGGGACAGGGGAAGTCCAAAAACATTCAGTACTTC.

This clonotype was picked up a small number of times. The J gene is TRBJ2-1, the V gene TRBV20-1; D possibly uses TRBD1 or TRBD2 (5 bases each). The CDR3 is made up of 14 amino acids. Germline assignment: CDR1 DFQATT and CDR2 SNEGSKA (reference sequence). V shed 3 bases and J shed 5 bases, with 14 bases lying between them. CDR3 in DNA: TGCAGTGCTAGTAAGGGACCGTCAAACAATGAGCAGTTCTTC. Translation: CSASKGPSNNEQFF.

This chain uses TRBV30 with TRBJ2-3; D not certain. Trimming cost V 2 bases and J 2 bases, with 5 bases left between them. Per germline, CDR1 GTSNPN and CDR2 SVGIG (reference sequence). CDR3 length: 12 residues. The CDR3 spells CAWSFITDTQYF. The CDR3 DNA reads TGTGCCTGGAGTTTTATCACAGATACGCAGTATTTT.